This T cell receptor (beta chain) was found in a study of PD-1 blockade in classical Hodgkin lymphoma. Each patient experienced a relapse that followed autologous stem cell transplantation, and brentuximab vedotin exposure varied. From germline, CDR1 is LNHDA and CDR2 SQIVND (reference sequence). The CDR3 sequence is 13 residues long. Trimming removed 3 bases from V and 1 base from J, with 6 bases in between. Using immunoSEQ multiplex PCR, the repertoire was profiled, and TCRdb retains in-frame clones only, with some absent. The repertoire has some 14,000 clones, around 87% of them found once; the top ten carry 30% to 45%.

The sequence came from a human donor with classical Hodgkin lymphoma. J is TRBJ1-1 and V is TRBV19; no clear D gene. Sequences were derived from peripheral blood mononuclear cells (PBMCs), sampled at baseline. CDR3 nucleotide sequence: TGTGCCAGTAGTATTTGGCCGAACACTGAAGCTTTCTTT. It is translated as CASSIWPNTEAFF.